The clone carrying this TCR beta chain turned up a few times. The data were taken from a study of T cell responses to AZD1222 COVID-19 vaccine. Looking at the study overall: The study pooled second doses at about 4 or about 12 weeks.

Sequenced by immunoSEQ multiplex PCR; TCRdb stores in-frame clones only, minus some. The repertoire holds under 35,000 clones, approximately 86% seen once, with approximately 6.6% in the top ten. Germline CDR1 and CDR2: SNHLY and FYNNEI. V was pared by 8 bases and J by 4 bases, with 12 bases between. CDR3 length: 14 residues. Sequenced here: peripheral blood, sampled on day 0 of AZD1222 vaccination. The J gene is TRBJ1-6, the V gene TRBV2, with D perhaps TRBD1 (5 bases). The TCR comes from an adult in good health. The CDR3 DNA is TGTGCCAGCTCCTTCAGGGATTATAATTCACCCCTCCACTTT. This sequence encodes CASSFRDYNSPLHF.